This TCR beta chain comes out of a study of shared clonotypes between healthy human individuals. Assay used: immunoSEQ multiplex PCR; TCRdb lists only in-frame clones, some missing. The sample lists some 2,400,000 clones, approximately 95% occurring once. The source is a man between 18 and 35 years old in good health. Sequenced: naive CD4+ T cells sorted from blood. This sample's subset: CD45RA+ positively selected.

DNA of the CDR3: TGTGCCAGCAGTGACAGGTTCCCTAATGAAAAACTGTTTTTT. Its protein product is CASSDRFPNEKLFF. This rearrangement joins TRBV2 to TRBJ1-4; D gene ambiguous. The CDR3 contains 14 residues. Trimming took off 3 bases at V and 3 bases at J, with 8 bases between the two ends. CDR1 SNHLY and CDR2 FYNNEI come from the germline V gene.